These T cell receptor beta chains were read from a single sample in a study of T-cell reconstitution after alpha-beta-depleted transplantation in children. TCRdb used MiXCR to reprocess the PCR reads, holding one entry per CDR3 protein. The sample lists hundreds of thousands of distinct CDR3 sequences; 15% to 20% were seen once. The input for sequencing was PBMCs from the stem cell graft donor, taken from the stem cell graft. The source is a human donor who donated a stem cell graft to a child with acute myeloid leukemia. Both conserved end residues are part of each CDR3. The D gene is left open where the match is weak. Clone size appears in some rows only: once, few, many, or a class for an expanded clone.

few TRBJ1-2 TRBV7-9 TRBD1 CASSSPDRANYGYTF TGTGCCAGCAGCTCACCGGACAGGGCTAACTATGGCTACACCTTC
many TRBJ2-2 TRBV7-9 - CASSLQSTGELFF TGTGCCAGCAGCCTCCAATCCACCGGGGAGCTGTTTTTT
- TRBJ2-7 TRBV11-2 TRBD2 CASSHGVHPLESGGGNEQYF TGTGCCAGCAGCCACGGGGTTCACCCCCTAGAGAGCGGGGGAGGGAACGAGCAGTACTTC
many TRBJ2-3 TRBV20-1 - CSAAGPGATQYF TGCAGTGCAGCAGGACCGGGGGCTACGCAGTATTTT
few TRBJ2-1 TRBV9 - CASSEGGSSYNEQFF TGTGCCAGCAGCGAGGGGGGGTCCTCCTACAATGAGCAGTTCTTC
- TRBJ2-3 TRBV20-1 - CSADIPGGAITDTQYF TGCAGTGCGGACATCCCTGGCGGGGCGATCACAGATACGCAGTATTTT
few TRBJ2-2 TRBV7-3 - CASSSTGTRPSGELFF TGTGCCAGCAGCTCAACAGGGACAAGGCCGTCCGGGGAGCTGTTTTTT
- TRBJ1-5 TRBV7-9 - CASSQPGELHF TGTGCCAGCAGCCAGCCGGGGGAACTTCATTTT
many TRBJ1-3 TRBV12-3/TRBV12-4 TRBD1 CASSHDRGGNTIYF TGTGCCAGCAGTCATGACAGGGGAGGAAACACCATATATTTT
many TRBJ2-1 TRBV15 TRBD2 CATSRDLAGRNEQFF TGTGCCACCAGCAGAGATTTAGCGGGGCGGAATGAGCAGTTCTTC
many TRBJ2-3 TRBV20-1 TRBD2 CSARVGLAPSTDTQYF TGCAGTGCTAGAGTGGGACTAGCGCCTAGCACAGATACGCAGTATTTT
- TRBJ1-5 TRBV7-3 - CASSLYDIGQPQHF TGTGCCAGCAGCTTATACGATATTGGTCAGCCCCAGCATTTT
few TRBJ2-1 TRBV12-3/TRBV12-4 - CASSRQTRVPSSYNEQFF TGTGCCAGCAGTCGCCAGACTCGAGTGCCTAGCTCCTACAATGAGCAGTTCTTC
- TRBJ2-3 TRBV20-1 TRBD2 CSARAPGLASTDTQYF TGCAGTGCTAGAGCCCCGGGACTAGCGAGCACAGATACGCAGTATTTT
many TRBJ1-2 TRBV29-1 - CSVAPERGYGYTF TGCAGCGTTGCCCCGGAGAGGGGCTATGGCTACACCTTC
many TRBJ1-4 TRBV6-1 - CASKQVANEKLFF TGTGCCAGCAAGCAGGTGGCAAATGAAAAACTGTTTTTT
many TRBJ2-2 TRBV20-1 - CSARDGNANTGELFF TGCAGTGCTAGAGACGGTAACGCGAACACCGGGGAGCTGTTTTTT
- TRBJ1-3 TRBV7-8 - CASSSTGGESGNTIYF TGTGCCAGCAGCTCCACGGGGGGGGAATCTGGAAACACCATATATTTT
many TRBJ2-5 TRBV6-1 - CASSRTDPGTQYF TGTGCCAGCAGTAGGACGGACCCGGGGACCCAGTACTTC
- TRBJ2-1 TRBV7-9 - CASSTPQDGNNEQFF TGTGCCAGCAGCACCCCTCAGGACGGAAACAATGAGCAGTTCTTC
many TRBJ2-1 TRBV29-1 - CSLTTGPKQFF TGCAGCCTTACCACAGGGCCAAAGCAGTTCTTC
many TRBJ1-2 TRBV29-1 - CSDYSQGTNYGYTF TGCAGCGACTACTCACAGGGAACTAACTATGGCTACACCTTC
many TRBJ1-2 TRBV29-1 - CSVESTDYGYTF TGCAGCGTTGAGTCCACAGACTATGGCTACACCTTC
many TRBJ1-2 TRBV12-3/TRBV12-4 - CASSPASSNGYTF TGTGCCAGCAGCCCCGCTTCTAGTAATGGCTACACCTTC
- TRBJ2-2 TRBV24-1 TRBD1 CATSVGTVTANTGELFF TGTGCCACCAGTGTCGGGACAGTCACCGCAAACACCGGGGAGCTGTTTTTT
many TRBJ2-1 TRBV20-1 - CSGGLVEYNEQFF TGCAGTGGGGGGCTAGTAGAATACAATGAGCAGTTCTTC
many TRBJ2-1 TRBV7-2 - CASSLRGDSEQFF TGTGCCAGCAGCTTACGGGGTGATTCTGAGCAGTTCTTC
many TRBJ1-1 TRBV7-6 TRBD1 CASSPTGMNTEAFF TGTGCCAGCAGCCCGACAGGGATGAACACTGAAGCTTTCTTT
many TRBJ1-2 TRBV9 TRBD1 CASSPGQGDYGYTF TGTGCCAGCAGCCCCGGACAGGGTGACTATGGCTACACCTTC
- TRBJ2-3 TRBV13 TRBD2 CASSSGLDNTDTQYF TGTGCCAGCAGCTCGGGACTAGATAACACAGATACGCAGTATTTT
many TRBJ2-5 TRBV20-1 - CSASGNIVTQYF TGCAGTGCTAGCGGCAATATTGTGACCCAGTACTTC
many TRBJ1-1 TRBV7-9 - CASSLEGVGGKAFF TGTGCCAGCAGCTTAGAAGGTGTAGGCGGGAAAGCTTTCTTT
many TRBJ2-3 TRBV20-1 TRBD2 CSASLAGGPLSTDTQYF TGCAGTGCTAGCCTCGCGGGGGGGCCCCTAAGCACAGATACGCAGTATTTT
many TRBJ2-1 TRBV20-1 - CSARSGEQFF TGCAGTGCTAGAAGCGGTGAGCAGTTCTTC
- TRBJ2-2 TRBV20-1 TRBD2 CSARELSGGTTGELFF TGCAGTGCTAGAGAACTGAGCGGGGGGACGACCGGGGAGCTGTTTTTT
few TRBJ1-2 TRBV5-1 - CASSQAGQLYGYTF TGCGCCAGCAGCCAGGCTGGACAGCTCTATGGCTACACCTTC
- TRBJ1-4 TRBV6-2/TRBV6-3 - CASSWGPGRTNEKLFF TGTGCCAGCAGTTGGGGACCGGGACGGACTAATGAAAAACTGTTTTTT
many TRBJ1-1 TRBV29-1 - CSVAGHDMNTEAFF TGCAGCGTCGCTGGACACGACATGAACACTGAAGCTTTCTTT
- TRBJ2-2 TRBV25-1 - CASSERGTETGELFF TGTGCCAGCAGTGAAAGGGGCACCGAAACCGGGGAGCTGTTTTTT
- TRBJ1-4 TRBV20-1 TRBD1 CCARETRQGASNEKLFF TGCTGTGCTAGAGAAACCCGACAGGGGGCTTCTAATGAAAAACTGTTTTTT
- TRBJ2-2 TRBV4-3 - CASSRLTTGWGSRTVELFF TGCGCCAGCAGCCGCCTGACCACAGGGTGGGGGTCTCGCACCGTGGAGCTGTTTTTT
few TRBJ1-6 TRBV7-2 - CASSLARGNNSPLHF TGTGCCAGCAGCTTAGCGCGGGGGAATAATTCACCCCTCCACTTT
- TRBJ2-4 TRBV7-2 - CASSLWGQRAKNIQYF TGTGCCAGCAGCTTATGGGGACAAAGAGCCAAAAACATTCAGTACTTC
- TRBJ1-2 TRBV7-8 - CASSPGAGVDGYTF TGTGCCAGCAGCCCAGGGGCAGGGGTTGATGGCTACACCTTC
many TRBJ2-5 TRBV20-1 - CSARQEGGTQYF TGCAGTGCTAGACAAGAGGGTGGGACCCAGTACTTC
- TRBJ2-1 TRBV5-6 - CASSWTDSSYNEQFF TGTGCCAGCAGCTGGACCGATAGCTCCTACAATGAGCAGTTCTTC
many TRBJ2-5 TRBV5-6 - CASSLVRGPRETQYF TGTGCCAGCAGCTTGGTGCGGGGACCCAGGGAGACCCAGTACTTC
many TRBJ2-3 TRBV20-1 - CSARFGGNADTQYF TGCAGTGCTAGATTTGGTGGAAATGCAGATACGCAGTATTTT
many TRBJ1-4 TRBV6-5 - CASSSRGLTNEKLFF TGTGCCAGCAGTTCCCGAGGCCTAACTAATGAAAAACTGTTTTTT
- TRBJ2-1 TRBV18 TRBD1 CASSPQNRGHGEQFF TGTGCCAGCTCACCACAAAACAGGGGGCACGGTGAGCAGTTCTTC
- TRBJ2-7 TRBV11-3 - CASSPPDNYEQYF TGTGCCAGCAGCCCCCCGGACAACTACGAGCAGTACTTC
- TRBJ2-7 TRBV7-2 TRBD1 CASSLDRGQSYEQYF TGTGCCAGCAGCTTAGACAGGGGGCAATCCTACGAGCAGTACTTC
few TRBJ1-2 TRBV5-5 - CASSYILSGNYGYTF TGTGCCAGCAGCTACATTTTGTCGGGCAACTATGGCTACACCTTC